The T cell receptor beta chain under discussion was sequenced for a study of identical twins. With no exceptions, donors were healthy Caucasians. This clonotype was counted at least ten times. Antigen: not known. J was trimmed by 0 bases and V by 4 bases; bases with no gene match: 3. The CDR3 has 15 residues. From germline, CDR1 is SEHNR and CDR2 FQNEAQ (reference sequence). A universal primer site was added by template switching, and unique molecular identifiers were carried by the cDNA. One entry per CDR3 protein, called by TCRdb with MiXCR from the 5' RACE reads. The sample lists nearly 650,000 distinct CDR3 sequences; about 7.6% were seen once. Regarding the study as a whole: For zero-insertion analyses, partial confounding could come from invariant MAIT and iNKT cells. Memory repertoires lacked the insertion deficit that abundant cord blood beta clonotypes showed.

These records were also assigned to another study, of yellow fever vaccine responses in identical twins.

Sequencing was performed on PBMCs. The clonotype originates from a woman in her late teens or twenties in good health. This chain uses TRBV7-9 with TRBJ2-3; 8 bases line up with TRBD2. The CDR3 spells CASSSGTRSTDTQYF. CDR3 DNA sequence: TGTGCCAGCAGCTCCGGGACTAGAAGCACAGATACGCAGTATTTT.